This T cell receptor beta chain was sequenced for a study of T cell responses to AZD1222 COVID-19 vaccine. Libraries were prepared by immunoSEQ multiplex PCR; TCRdb keeps only in-frame clonotypes and omits some of them. The table lists approximately 150,000 clones, roughly 90% of them singletons. The length of the CDR3 is 17 residues. Trimming took 5 bases from V and 7 from J, leaving 24 bases between them. Germline values: CDR1 MNHEY, CDR2 SMNVEV (reference sequence). This sequence joins TRBV27 and TRBJ2-1; possibly TRBD1 for D (9 bases). This receptor was obtained from an adult who received the AZD1222 COVID-19 vaccine. The sequencing used peripheral blood, collected 28 days after the second AZD1222 dose. CDR3 protein: CASSTPPGGTGRNEQFF. The DNA for the CDR3 is TGTGCCAGCAGTACACCGCCGGGAGGGACAGGGAGAAATGAGCAGTTCTTC.